This T cell receptor beta chain was recorded in a study of T-cell memory formation after mild COVID-19. Looking at the study overall: Among the donors, TCR clusters were largely specific to each donor. Overall study results and limits: Day 15 to 85 contracting clones showed balanced CD4/CD8; day 15 to 37 expanders favored CD4+. Chiefly within CM and EM were the contracting CD4+ clones; CD8+ ones were within EMRA.

TCR alpha and TCR beta cDNA libraries carrying sample barcodes and UMIs were produced by 5'RACE using constant-segment primers. A single record per CDR3 protein comes from TCRdb applying MiXCR to the 5' RACE reads. The data contain 300,000 to 400,000 distinct CDR3 sequences, roughly 13% of them singletons. V lost 7 bases to trimming and J lost 4 bases, with 16 bases between them. Germline values: CDR1 MDHEN, CDR2 SYDVKM. The CDR3 sequence is 14 residues long. The sample holds a few counts of this clonotype. The antigen is undetermined. The clonotype was recovered from a young man who had mild COVID-19 (a few samples of this study predate the infection). Cell type and time point are not known. What was sequenced was PBMCs or a T cell subset sorted from them (not recorded which). The chain carries TRBV28 and TRBJ1-1; weak D call: TRBD1 (6 bases). The CDR3 here is CASTGGGAGTEAFF. The CDR3 DNA follows: TGTGCCAGCACCGGAGGGGGGGCTGGCACTGAAGCTTTCTTT.